This entry concerns a single T cell receptor (beta chain). Its antigen remains undetermined. No base quality information exists; no much larger clone differs at one position. Participants in the prospective study were enrolled through a virtual design, were aged roughly 18 to 95 years, and lived in 24 United States geographic areas. To assign participants to cohorts, the prospective study relied on clinical history that participants themselves reported in a screening survey and a study questionnaire. In the prospective study, mobile phlebotomists collected whole blood, serum and a nasopharyngeal or oropharyngeal swab from each participant. Participants in the prospective study had the option to provide additional blood draws and questionnaires over a roughly 2-month period. Before DNA extraction, blood samples from the prospective study were shipped at room temperature or frozen. These data come from a study of blood T cell repertoires in COVID-19 (dated by TCRdb to 2020 to 2021). About the study as a whole: Samples covering the acute and convalescent phases of COVID-19 were provided by collaborators in the United States, Italy and Spain. Sample metadata almost always included a de-identified subject ID, COVID-19 status, age in years and sex. The samples were drawn from two sources: the first 160 participants of the ongoing ImmuneRACE study, and 950 to 1,500 subjects contributed by 6 global collaborators. Subjects who had been exposed to COVID-19, were actively infected with it, or had recovered from it provided the deeply sampled blood TCRbeta repertoires that made up the dataset. Where available, HLA class I and class II types were obtained from metadata supplied by the sample provider rather than from assay-based typing. The material from the prospective study consisted of cDNA or gDNA derived from T cells, B-cell-depleted T cells, or PBMCs. A freely available public database, intended as a resource for researchers studying the immune response to SARS-CoV-2, is where the repertoires were released. Overall study outcomes, separate from this receptor: How much clinical and demographic metadata was included differed by source and by participant, and the metadata was provided uncurated.

The immunoSEQ Assay, a bias-controlled multiplex PCR, was used to amplify TCRbeta CDR3 regions from genomic DNA. As for the original processing: Within the assay, amplification of reference gene primers was used to estimate how many nucleated cells each sample contained. To quantify the absolute abundance of each unique TCRbeta CDR3 rearrangement, sequence reads were collapsed and filtered. Productive Simpson clonality was computed per sample as the square root of Simpson's diversity index over productive rearrangements. Entries here come from immuneACCESS through TCRdb and include only in-frame sequences with V and J called. Some clones fail to appear in such tables; in the studies checked, an unresolved V gene covers under half of the shortfall, and the cause of the remainder is unknown. V and J calls and clone size are copied from that table; D and trimming were computed from the DNA. The sample table lists 200,000 to 250,000 clones, about 86% of them with a count of one. The ten largest clones take up about 15% of the sample.

The sample taken for sequencing was PBMCs or T cells enriched from blood (not recorded which). This TCR derives from a woman aged 45 to 65 with acute COVID-19.

The CDR3 protein: CACTPGTGNNSPLHF. The nucleotide sequence is TGTGCCTGTACTCCCGGGACAGGGAATAATTCACCCCTCCACTTT. In this chain, TRBV30 is recombined with TRBJ1-6; 9 junctional bases match TRBD1. Taken from the germline V gene (reference sequence), the CDR1 and CDR2 loops are GTSNPN and SVGIG. There are 15 amino acids in the CDR3, from cysteine to phenylalanine inclusive. CDR3 DNA only is kept here, 45 bases in frame from base 1. The germline V and J ends show losses of 6 bases and 5 bases respectively, and no gene match explains 8 bases of the junction.